This is a list of T cell receptor beta chains from one sample in a study of blood T cells in healthy people across ages. MiXCR was run by TCRdb on the 5' RACE reads, yielding one entry per CDR3 protein. The sample contains about 800,000 distinct CDR3 sequences, 46% of which appear only once. Material: blood. These TCRs come from an elderly man in good health. Each CDR3 is given with its conserved first and last residue. The D gene is left open where the match is weak.

d_gene,v_gene,CDR3aa
-,TRBV5-1,CASSLEGLTNEKLFF
-,TRBV7-2,CASSSWFHEQYF
-,TRBV7-2,CASSLGGLPSEQYF
-,TRBV2,CASTGQSRETQYF
-,TRBV5-1,CASSLGGFGALDTQYF
TRBD1,TRBV20-1,CSGAQGVDTEAFF
-,TRBV11-3,CASSLVASDDNEQFF
-,TRBV6-5,CVSSYTVTTGEQFF
TRBD1,TRBV10-3,CAISSATGSDTQYF
-,TRBV11-1,CASSQTGTRGTDTQYF
-,TRBV18,CASSPPSSSYNEQFF
TRBD2,TRBV2,CASRVAGDEQFF
TRBD2,TRBV3-1,CASSQRTSGIATDTQYF
TRBD2,TRBV29-1,CSVGGGVIVEQYF
-,TRBV4-2,CASSQELGWWETQYF
-,TRBV29-1,CSVERTGVETQYF
-,TRBV4-2,CASSQRNRNEKLFF
-,TRBV6-5,CASSYGSDIRADTQYF
-,TRBV27,CASSLNGGSRYNEQFF
TRBD2,TRBV6-6,CASSYSVLAGAETQYF
TRBD2,TRBV7-2,CASSLWSRLAVEQYF
TRBD1,TRBV27,CASRGGTGFGYTF
-,TRBV7-2,CASSPPGTAYTF
-,TRBV28,CASSPGGTPNTEAFF
-,TRBV9,CASSPPGSETQYF
TRBD2,TRBV7-9,CASSRSGRAVETQYF
-,TRBV15,CATSRDIQWNNEQFF
-,TRBV4-3,CASSQDLARNTEAFF
TRBD2,TRBV6-5,CASHGGAFPNEQFF
-,TRBV4-2,CASSPNGPHNSPLHF
-,TRBV2,CASTTARLQADYEQYF
-,TRBV7-6,CASSMGPADEQFF
-,TRBV20-1,CSAKISRGDLGTDTQYF
TRBD2,TRBV7-9,CASSFAGLDEQYF
TRBD1,TRBV11-3,CASSLGTGPQVTQYF
TRBD1,TRBV5-1,CASSLGTGGYEQYF
TRBD2,TRBV3-1,CASSQDSRLAGTDTQYF